Listed below are T cell receptor beta chains from one sample, sequenced in a study of blood T cells in healthy people across ages. TCRdb re-called the 5' RACE reads through MiXCR, storing one row per CDR3 protein. The table includes 450,000 to 700,000 distinct CDR3 sequences, 27% detected once. The sample consisted of blood. The receptors shown here come from a woman aged 70 to 79 in good health. Both conserved end residues are part of each CDR3. The order of the fields is D gene, CDR3 length, clone size, V gene, J gene, CDR3 DNA, CDR3 protein. D genes are given only for firm matches. A clone size is listed for some rows: how often the clone was seen (once, few, many), or a class if it is expanded.

-	14	-	TRBV2	TRBJ1-5	TGTGCCAGCAGTGCGACAGAGAGCAATCAGCCCCAGCATTTT	CASSATESNQPQHF
-	16	-	TRBV7-2	TRBJ1-4	TGTGCCAGCAGCTCGCAACCACAGGGCGATAATGAAAAACTGTTTTTT	CASSSQPQGDNEKLFF
-	17	few	TRBV20-1	TRBJ1-1	TGCAGTGCTAGGCCGGGACTAGGGACTAGGGCGGGCACTGAAGCTTTCTTT	CSARPGLGTRAGTEAFF
-	16	few	TRBV4-1	TRBJ2-5	TGCGCCAGCAGCCAAGATCCTGGCAGGGTCCAAGAGACCCAGTACTTC	CASSQDPGRVQETQYF
-	14	-	TRBV18	TRBJ2-4	TGTGCCAGCTCACCAGAGACAGGACTAAACATTCAGTACTTC	CASSPETGLNIQYF
-	15	few	TRBV7-2	TRBJ2-3	TGTGCCAGCAGCTTTAGGGCTGCGGGGGCATATACGCAGTATTTT	CASSFRAAGAYTQYF
TRBD2	16	-	TRBV20-1	TRBJ2-1	TGCAGTGCCCCCAAGAGCGGGAGGGACTCCTACAATGAGCAGTTCTTC	CSAPKSGRDSYNEQFF
TRBD2	15	few	TRBV4-3	TRBJ2-3	TGCGCCAGCAGCCAGAGACTAGCGGTCACAGATACGCAGTATTTT	CASSQRLAVTDTQYF
-	14	-	TRBV19	TRBJ1-5	TGTGCCAGTAGGCCGGGGATAGGGGTTTATCAATGGCATTTT	CASRPGIGVYQWHF
TRBD2	12	-	TRBV29-1	TRBJ2-5	TGCAGCGTTGGGGGAGGGGAAGAGACCCAGTACTTC	CSVGGGEETQYF
TRBD2	14	-	TRBV6-4	TRBJ2-7	TGTGCCAGCAGCCCTAGCGGGAGTTGGGACGAGCAGTACTTC	CASSPSGSWDEQYF
-	15	-	TRBV18	TRBJ1-6	TGTGCCAGCTCGTGGGACGCCGATTCTAATTCACCCCTCCACTTT	CASSWDADSNSPLHF
-	15	few	TRBV20-1	TRBJ2-2	TGCAGTGCTTCCAACAGGATAGCGAACACCGGGGAGCTGTTTTTT	CSASNRIANTGELFF
-	13	few	TRBV7-3	TRBJ2-5	TGTGCCAGCAGCCCGGGGGCTAGGGAGACCCAGTACTTC	CASSPGARETQYF
-	14	-	TRBV5-1	TRBJ2-4	TGCGCCAGCAGCTTGGACATAGCCAAAAACATTCAGTACTTC	CASSLDIAKNIQYF
-	17	-	TRBV7-9	TRBJ1-4	TGTGCCTGCAGCTTATATGGTTCCTCAACCTTATTTGAAAAACTGTTTTTT	CACSLYGSSTLFEKLFF
TRBD1	13	few	TRBV20-1	TRBJ2-5	TGCAGTGTCTTGCAGACAGGGCAAGAGACCCAGTACTTC	CSVLQTGQETQYF
-	20	few	TRBV9	TRBJ2-1	TGTGCCAGCAGCGTAGAGGGGGGGGGACAGGCGGAAAGATCATACAATGAGCAGTTCTTC	CASSVEGGGQAERSYNEQFF
TRBD1	18	few	TRBV6-1	TRBJ1-2	TGTGCCAGCAGCCGACCTTCCTCTAGGACAGGACGCCACTATGGCTACACCTTC	CASSRPSSRTGRHYGYTF
TRBD1	14	few	TRBV2	TRBJ2-7	TGTGCCAGCAGGGCGACAGGGCAATCCTACGAGCAGTACTTC	CASRATGQSYEQYF
-	15	few	TRBV18	TRBJ2-5	TGTGCCAGCTCACCCCCACGACAGGAGCAAGAGACCCAGTACTTC	CASSPPRQEQETQYF
TRBD1	17	few	TRBV7-2	TRBJ1-1	TGTGCCAGCAGCTTAGCACCGGGACAGGGTTTGAACACTGAAGCTTTCTTT	CASSLAPGQGLNTEAFF
TRBD2	15	-	TRBV4-3	TRBJ2-7	TGCGCCAGCAGCCAACCAGGACTAGGGTTCGACGAGCAGTACTTC	CASSQPGLGFDEQYF
TRBD1	16	few	TRBV29-1	TRBJ1-3	TGCAGCGTTGTCGGTCCCGGGACAGGAGTCGGAAACACCATATATTTT	CSVVGPGTGVGNTIYF
-	13	-	TRBV9	TRBJ1-1	TGTGCCAGCAGCGTAGCGGAGAGGGGTGAAGCTTTCTTT	CASSVAERGEAFF
-	14	few	TRBV19	TRBJ2-7	TGTGCCAGTCGAGCCCCGGGACCTACCTACGAGCAGTACTTC	CASRAPGPTYEQYF
-	13	few	TRBV25-1	TRBJ2-7	TGTGCCACCACGGGACGACTAACCTACGAGCAGTACTTC	CATTGRLTYEQYF
-	15	few	TRBV6-5	TRBJ1-2	TGTGCCTCCGCCCAACAGGGAACGACTAACTATGGCTACACCTTC	CASAQQGTTNYGYTF
TRBD2	18	-	TRBV7-9	TRBJ2-1	TGTGCCAGCAGCCTAAGGACTAGCGGGGTAGGAATTTACAATGAGCAGTTCTTC	CASSLRTSGVGIYNEQFF
-	15	-	TRBV24-1	TRBJ2-7	TGTGCCACCTGTGATTTGGATGCTCCAACGGGGGAGCATTACTTC	CATCDLDAPTGEHYF
TRBD1	13	many	TRBV29-1	TRBJ1-1	TGCAGCGCCTCGACAGGGACAAACACTGAAGCTTTCTTT	CSASTGTNTEAFF
-	14	-	TRBV7-9	TRBJ2-7	TGTGCCAGCAGCTTACAGGTTGATACCTACGAGCAGTACTTC	CASSLQVDTYEQYF
-	15	few	TRBV6-6	TRBJ2-2	TGTGCCAGCAGTTACGGAGCATCTAACACCGGGGAGCTGTTTTTT	CASSYGASNTGELFF
TRBD2	15	few	TRBV12-3/TRBV12-4	TRBJ2-5	TGTGCCAGCAGCTTAGCGGGGGAAGGGCTGGAGACCCAGTACTTC	CASSLAGEGLETQYF
TRBD1	16	-	TRBV6-5	TRBJ2-7	TGTGCCAGCAGACCCGAGACCCCGACAGGGAACTACGAGCAGTACTTC	CASRPETPTGNYEQYF
-	15	few	TRBV9	TRBJ2-5	TGTGCCAGCAGCGTAGTTTTAGGTCAAGGAGAGACCCAGTACTTC	CASSVVLGQGETQYF
TRBD1	12	-	TRBV29-1	TRBJ2-5	TGCAGCGTTGATGAGGGGGCGGAGACCCAGTACTTC	CSVDEGAETQYF
-	14	few	TRBV20-1	TRBJ2-4	TGCAGTGCTAGAACCCGAGAAGCCCCGAGCCTTCAGTACTTC	CSARTREAPSLQYF
TRBD2	15	few	TRBV10-3	TRBJ2-5	TGTGCCATCAAAAAAGCGGGGGGGCCGCAAGAGACCCAGTACTTC	CAIKKAGGPQETQYF
TRBD1	12	few	TRBV29-1	TRBJ2-5	TGCAGCGGAGTTTCAGGGGGAGAGACCCAGTACTTC	CSGVSGGETQYF
TRBD1	16	few	TRBV4-1	TRBJ2-5	TGCGCCAGCAGCTCAAGGCAGGGACAGGGGCAAGAGACCCAGTACTTC	CASSSRQGQGQETQYF
-	17	-	TRBV19	TRBJ2-4	TGTGCCAGTAGCCCTTCGGCGGGCAGGAGCGCCAAAAACATTCAGTACTTC	CASSPSAGRSAKNIQYF
-	15	-	TRBV2	TRBJ2-7	TGTGCCAGCAGTGAAGAGGCCGCCGCGGGGAACGAGCAGTACTTC	CASSEEAAAGNEQYF
-	12	-	TRBV12-3/TRBV12-4	TRBJ1-1	TGTGCCAGCAACAATTGGAACACTGAAGCTTTCTTT	CASNNWNTEAFF
-	15	-	TRBV6-5	TRBJ1-5	TGTGCCAGCAGTTACCATCTGGGGAGCAATCAGCCCCAGCATTTT	CASSYHLGSNQPQHF
-	16	-	TRBV7-2	TRBJ2-2	TGTGCCAGCAGACGCAACAGCGTCGCGAACACCGGGGAGCTGTTTTTT	CASRRNSVANTGELFF
-	12	-	TRBV15	TRBJ2-7	TGTGCCACCAGCGATCCGTCAGTACCGCAGTACTTC	CATSDPSVPQYF
TRBD2	15	-	TRBV29-1	TRBJ2-1	TGCAGCGTTGGGGTTCTAGCGGGGGATTCGCATGAGCAGTTCTTC	CSVGVLAGDSHEQFF
TRBD1	14	few	TRBV6-2/TRBV6-3	TRBJ2-7	TGTGCCAGCAGACGAACAGGGGACAGCTACGAGCAGTACTTC	CASRRTGDSYEQYF
-	14	-	TRBV7-9	TRBJ2-1	TGTGCCAGCAGCTTAGAAGCAAGCTACAATGGGCAGTTCTTC	CASSLEASYNGQFF